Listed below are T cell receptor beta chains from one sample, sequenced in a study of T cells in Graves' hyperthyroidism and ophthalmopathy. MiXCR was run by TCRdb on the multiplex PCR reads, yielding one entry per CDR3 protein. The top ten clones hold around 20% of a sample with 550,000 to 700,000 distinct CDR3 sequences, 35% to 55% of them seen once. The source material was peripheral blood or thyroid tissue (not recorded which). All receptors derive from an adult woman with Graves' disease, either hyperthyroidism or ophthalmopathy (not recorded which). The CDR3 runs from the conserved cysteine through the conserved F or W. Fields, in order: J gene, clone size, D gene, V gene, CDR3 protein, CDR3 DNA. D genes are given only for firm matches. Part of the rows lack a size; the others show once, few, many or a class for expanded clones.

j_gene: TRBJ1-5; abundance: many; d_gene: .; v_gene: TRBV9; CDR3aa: CASSSFFYRPQHF; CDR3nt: TGTGCCAGCAGCAGCTTCTTTTACAGGCCCCAGCATTTT
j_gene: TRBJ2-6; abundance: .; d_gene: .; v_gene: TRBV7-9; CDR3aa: CASSLWSGRASGANVLTF; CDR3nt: TGTGCCAGCAGCTTATGGTCAGGGAGAGCCTCTGGGGCCAACGTCCTGACTTTC
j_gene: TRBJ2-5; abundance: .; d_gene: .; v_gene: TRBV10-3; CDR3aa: CAISEEGPRQETQYF; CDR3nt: TGTGCCATCAGTGAGGAGGGGCCTCGCCAAGAGACCCAGTACTTC
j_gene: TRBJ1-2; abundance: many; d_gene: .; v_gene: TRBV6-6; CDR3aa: CASSYSKTPGTDNYGYTF; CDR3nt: TGTGCCAGCAGTTACTCAAAAACTCCCGGGACGGACAACTATGGCTACACCTTC
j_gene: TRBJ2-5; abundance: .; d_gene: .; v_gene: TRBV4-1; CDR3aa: CASSQGPPGGQETQYF; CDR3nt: TGCGCCAGCAGCCAAGGCCCTCCAGGCGGACAAGAGACCCAGTACTTC
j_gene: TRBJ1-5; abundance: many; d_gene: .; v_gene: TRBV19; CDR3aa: CASSIVSIGLGQPQHF; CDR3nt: TGTGCCAGTAGTATAGTATCTATCGGCCTGGGGCAGCCCCAGCATTTT
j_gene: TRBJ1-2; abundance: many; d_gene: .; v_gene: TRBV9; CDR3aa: CASSVGVGVGYTF; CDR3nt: TGTGCCAGCAGCGTAGGAGTAGGGGTTGGCTACACCTTC
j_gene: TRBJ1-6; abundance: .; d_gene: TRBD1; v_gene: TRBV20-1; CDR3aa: CSAGTVGSPLHF; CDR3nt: TGCAGTGCTGGGACAGTTGGTTCACCCCTCCACTTT
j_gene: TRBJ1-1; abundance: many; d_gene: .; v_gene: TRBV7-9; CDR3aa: CASSLTGMNTEAFF; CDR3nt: TGTGCCAGCAGCTTAACAGGGATGAACACTGAAGCTTTCTTT
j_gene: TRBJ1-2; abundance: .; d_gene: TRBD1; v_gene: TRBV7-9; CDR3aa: CASSFTGDTTYGYTF; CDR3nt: TGTGCCAGCAGCTTCACAGGGGACACGACCTATGGCTACACCTTC
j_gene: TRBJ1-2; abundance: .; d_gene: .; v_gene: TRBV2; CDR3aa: CASSVERNGYTF; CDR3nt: TGTGCCAGCAGTGTGGAGAGGAATGGCTACACCTTC
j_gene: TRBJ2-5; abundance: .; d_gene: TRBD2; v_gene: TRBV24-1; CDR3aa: CATSDTSGRGETQYF; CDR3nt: TGTGCCACCAGTGATACTAGCGGGAGAGGTGAGACCCAGTACTTC
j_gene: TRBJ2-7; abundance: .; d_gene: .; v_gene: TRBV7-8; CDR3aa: CASSPQNIGGDEQYF; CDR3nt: TGTGCCAGCAGCCCCCAGAATATAGGAGGGGACGAGCAGTACTTC
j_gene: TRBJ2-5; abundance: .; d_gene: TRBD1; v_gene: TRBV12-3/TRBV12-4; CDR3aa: CASSKGTGRETQYF; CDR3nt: TGTGCCAGCAGTAAAGGGACAGGGAGAGAGACCCAGTACTTC
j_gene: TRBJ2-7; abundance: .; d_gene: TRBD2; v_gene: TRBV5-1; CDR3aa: CASSLCRGGLGGRHYEQYF; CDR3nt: TGCGCCAGCAGCTTGTGTCGTGGGGGTTTGGGCGGGAGGCATTACGAGCAGTACTTC
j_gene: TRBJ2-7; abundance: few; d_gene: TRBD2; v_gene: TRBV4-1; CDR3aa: CASSRDWASGTYEQYF; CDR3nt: TGCGCCAGCAGCCGAGACTGGGCTAGCGGTACCTACGAGCAGTACTTC
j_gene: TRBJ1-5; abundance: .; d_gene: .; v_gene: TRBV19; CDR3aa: CASRERQGNQPQHF; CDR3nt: TGTGCCAGTAGGGAGAGACAGGGCAATCAGCCCCAGCATTTT
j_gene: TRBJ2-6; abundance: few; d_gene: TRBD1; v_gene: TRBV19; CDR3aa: CASSIPGTGGNVLTF; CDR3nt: TGTGCCAGTAGTATTCCTGGAACAGGGGGCAACGTCCTGACTTTC
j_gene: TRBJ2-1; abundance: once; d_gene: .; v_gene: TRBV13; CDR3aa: CAISESWEDSLNGQFF; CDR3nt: TGTGCCATCAGTGAGTCTTGGGAGGACTCCCTCAATGGGCAGTTCTTC
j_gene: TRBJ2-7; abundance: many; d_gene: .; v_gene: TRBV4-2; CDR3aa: CASSQEGNSYYEQYF; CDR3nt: TGTGCCAGCAGCCAAGAGGGGAACAGTTACTACGAGCAGTACTTC
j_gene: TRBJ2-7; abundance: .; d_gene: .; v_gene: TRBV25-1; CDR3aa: CASSESNPWRYEQYF; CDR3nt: TGTGCCAGCAGTGAATCCAATCCCTGGCGGTACGAGCAGTACTTC
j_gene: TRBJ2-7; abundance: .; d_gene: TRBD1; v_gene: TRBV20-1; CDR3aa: CSARVTGGYEQYF; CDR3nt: TGCAGTGCTAGAGTTACAGGGGGATACGAGCAGTACTTC
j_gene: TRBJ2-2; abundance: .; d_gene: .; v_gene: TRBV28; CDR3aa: CASGGMDRNTGELFF; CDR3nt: TGTGCCAGCGGAGGCATGGACAGGAACACCGGGGAGCTGTTTTTT
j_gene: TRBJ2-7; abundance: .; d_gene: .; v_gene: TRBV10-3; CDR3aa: CAISEAGTDHYEQYF; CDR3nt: TGTGCCATCAGTGAGGCCGGGACGGACCACTACGAGCAGTACTTC
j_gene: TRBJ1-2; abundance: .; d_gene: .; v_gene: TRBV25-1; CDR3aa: CASSGLGGDGYTF; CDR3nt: TGTGCCAGCAGTGGTCTCGGGGGCGATGGCTACACCTTC
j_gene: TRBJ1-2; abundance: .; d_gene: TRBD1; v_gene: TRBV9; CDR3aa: CASSPDPGQGYGYTF; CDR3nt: TGTGCCAGCAGCCCAGATCCGGGACAGGGGTACGGCTACACCTTC
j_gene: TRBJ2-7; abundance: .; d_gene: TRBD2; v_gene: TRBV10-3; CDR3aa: CAITPGGTSGRGSYEQYF; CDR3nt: TGTGCCATCACCCCTGGGGGGACTAGCGGGAGAGGGTCCTACGAGCAGTACTTC
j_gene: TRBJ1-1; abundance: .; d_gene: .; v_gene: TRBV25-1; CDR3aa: CASSASQGQTEAFF; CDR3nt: TGTGCCAGCAGTGCTAGCCAGGGCCAGACTGAAGCTTTCTTT
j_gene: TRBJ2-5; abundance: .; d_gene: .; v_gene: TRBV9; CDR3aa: CASTSLGYQETQYF; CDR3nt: TGTGCCAGCACCTCTTTAGGGTACCAAGAGACCCAGTACTTC
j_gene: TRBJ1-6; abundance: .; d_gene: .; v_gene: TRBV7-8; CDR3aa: CASSRGVSSYNSPLHF; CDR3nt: TGTGCCAGCAGCCGAGGGGTCAGCTCCTATAATTCACCCCTCCACTTT
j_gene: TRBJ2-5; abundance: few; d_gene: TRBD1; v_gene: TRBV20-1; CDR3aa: CSARVRGQGGETQYF; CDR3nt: TGCAGTGCTAGAGTTAGGGGACAGGGAGGCGAGACCCAGTACTTC
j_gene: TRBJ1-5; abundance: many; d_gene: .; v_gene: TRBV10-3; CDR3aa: CAISDLVGTNQPQHF; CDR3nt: TGTGCCATCAGTGACCTCGTGGGGACCAATCAGCCCCAGCATTTT
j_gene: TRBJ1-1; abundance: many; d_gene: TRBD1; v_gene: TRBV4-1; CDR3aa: CASSQPTGGRGSAEAFF; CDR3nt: TGCGCCAGCAGCCAACCGACAGGGGGGCGAGGTTCTGCTGAAGCTTTCTTT
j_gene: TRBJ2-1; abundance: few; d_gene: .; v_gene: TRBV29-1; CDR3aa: CSVANWARRGWNEQFF; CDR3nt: TGCAGCGTTGCAAATTGGGCCAGGAGGGGTTGGAATGAGCAGTTCTTC
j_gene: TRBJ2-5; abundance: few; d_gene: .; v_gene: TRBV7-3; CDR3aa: CASSPDRDLVTQYF; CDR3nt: TGTGCCAGCAGCCCGGACCGGGACTTGGTGACCCAGTACTTC
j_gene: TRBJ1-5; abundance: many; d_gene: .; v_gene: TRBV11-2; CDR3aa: CASSAPGLGNQPQHF; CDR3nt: TGTGCCAGCAGCGCTCCAGGATTGGGCAATCAGCCCCAGCATTTT
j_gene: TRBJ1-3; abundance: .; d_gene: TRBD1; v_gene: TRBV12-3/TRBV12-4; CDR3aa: CASSGQVSGNTIYF; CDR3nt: TGTGCCAGCAGCGGACAGGTCTCTGGAAACACCATATATTTT
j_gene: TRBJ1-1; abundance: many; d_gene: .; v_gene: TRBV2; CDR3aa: CASSEINGGQEAFF; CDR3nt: TGTGCCAGCAGTGAAATAAACGGGGGACAAGAAGCTTTCTTT
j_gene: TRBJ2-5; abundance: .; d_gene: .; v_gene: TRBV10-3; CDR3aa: CAISAQGMMETQYF; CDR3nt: TGTGCCATCAGTGCCCAGGGGATGATGGAGACCCAGTACTTC
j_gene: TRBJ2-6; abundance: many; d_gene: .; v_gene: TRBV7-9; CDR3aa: CASPGLGPGANVLTF; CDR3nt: TGTGCCAGTCCGGGGCTGGGTCCCGGGGCCAACGTCCTGACTTTC
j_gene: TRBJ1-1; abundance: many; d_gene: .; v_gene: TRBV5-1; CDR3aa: CASSSGSSWVNTEAFF; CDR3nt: TGCGCCAGCAGCTCCGGGTCGAGTTGGGTGAACACTGAAGCTTTCTTT
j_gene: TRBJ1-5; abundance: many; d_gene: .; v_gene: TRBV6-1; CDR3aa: CASWGGQTGPENQPQHF; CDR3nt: TGTGCCAGCTGGGGGGGGCAAACAGGGCCTGAGAATCAGCCCCAGCATTTT
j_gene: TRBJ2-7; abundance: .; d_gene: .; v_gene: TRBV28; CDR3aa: CASSRLGVEQYF; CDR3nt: TGTGCCAGCAGTCGTCTAGGGGTCGAGCAGTACTTC
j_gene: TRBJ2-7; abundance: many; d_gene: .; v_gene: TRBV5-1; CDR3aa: CASSYAGSYEQYF; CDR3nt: TGCGCCAGCAGCTATGCGGGGAGCTACGAGCAGTACTTC
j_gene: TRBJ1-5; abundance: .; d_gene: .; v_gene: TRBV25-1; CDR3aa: CASSEPSEYSNQPQHF; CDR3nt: TGTGCCAGCAGTGAACCATCGGAGTATAGCAATCAGCCCCAGCATTTT
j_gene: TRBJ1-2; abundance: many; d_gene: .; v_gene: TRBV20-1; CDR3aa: CSARVLLRGSNYGYTF; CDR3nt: TGCAGTGCTAGAGTACTTCTGAGGGGTTCTAACTATGGCTACACCTTC
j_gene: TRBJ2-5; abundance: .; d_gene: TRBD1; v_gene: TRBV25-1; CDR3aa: CASTRTGQETQYF; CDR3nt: TGTGCCAGCACCCGGACAGGGCAAGAGACCCAGTACTTC
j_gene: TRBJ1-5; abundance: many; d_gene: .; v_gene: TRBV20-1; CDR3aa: CSAKDSNQPQHF; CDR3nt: TGCAGTGCTAAGGATAGCAATCAGCCCCAGCATTTT
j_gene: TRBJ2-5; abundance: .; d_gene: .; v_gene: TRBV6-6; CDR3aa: CASSYLGGRETQYF; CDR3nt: TGTGCCAGCAGTTACCTAGGGGGGCGAGAGACCCAGTACTTC
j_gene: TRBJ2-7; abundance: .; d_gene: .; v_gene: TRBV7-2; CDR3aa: CATPRQAGTGELYF; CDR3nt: TGTGCCACCCCGAGACAAGCGGGCACCGGGGAGCTGTACTTC
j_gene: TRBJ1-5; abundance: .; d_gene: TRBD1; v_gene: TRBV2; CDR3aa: CASRGTASNQPQHF; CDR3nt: TGTGCCAGCCGAGGGACAGCGAGCAATCAGCCCCAGCATTTT
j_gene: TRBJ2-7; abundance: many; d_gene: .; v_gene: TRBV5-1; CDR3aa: CASSFGVLSYEQYF; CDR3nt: TGCGCCAGCAGCTTCGGGGTCCTCTCCTACGAGCAGTACTTC
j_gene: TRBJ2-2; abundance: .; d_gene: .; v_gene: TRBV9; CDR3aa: CASSEAGGPGELFF; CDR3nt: TGTGCCAGCAGCGAGGCTGGAGGCCCTGGGGAGCTGTTTTTT
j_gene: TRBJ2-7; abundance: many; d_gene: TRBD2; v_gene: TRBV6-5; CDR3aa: CASTGGNGEQYF; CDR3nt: TGTGCCAGCACGGGAGGGAATGGCGAGCAGTACTTC
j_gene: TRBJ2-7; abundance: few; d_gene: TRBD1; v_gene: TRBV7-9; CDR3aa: CASSASGTATYEQYF; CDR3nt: TGTGCCAGCAGTGCTAGTGGGACAGCCACCTACGAGCAGTACTTC
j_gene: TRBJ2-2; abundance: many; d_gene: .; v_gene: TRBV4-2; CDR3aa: CASSQVQAVNTGELFF; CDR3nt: TGTGCCAGCAGCCAAGTACAGGCCGTGAACACCGGGGAGCTGTTTTTT
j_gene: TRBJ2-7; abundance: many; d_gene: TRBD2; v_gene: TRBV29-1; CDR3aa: CSVGERENGYEQYF; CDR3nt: TGCAGCGTTGGCGAGCGGGAGAATGGTTACGAGCAGTACTTC